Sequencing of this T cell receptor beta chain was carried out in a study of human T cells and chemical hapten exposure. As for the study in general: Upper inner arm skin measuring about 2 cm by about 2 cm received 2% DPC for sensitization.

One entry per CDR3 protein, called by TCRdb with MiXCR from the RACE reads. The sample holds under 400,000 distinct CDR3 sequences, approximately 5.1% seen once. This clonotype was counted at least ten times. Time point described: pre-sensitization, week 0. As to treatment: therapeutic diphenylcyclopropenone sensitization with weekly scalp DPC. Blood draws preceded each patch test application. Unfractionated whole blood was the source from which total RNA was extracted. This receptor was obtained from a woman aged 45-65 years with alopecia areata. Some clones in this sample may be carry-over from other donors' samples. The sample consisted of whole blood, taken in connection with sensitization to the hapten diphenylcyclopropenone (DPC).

The CDR3, as DNA: TGCAGTGCTGCCGGACTAGCGGGAACAGATACGCAGTATTTT. Translation: CSAAGLAGTDTQYF. This chain joins TRBV20-1 and TRBJ2-3; 12 bases agree with TRBD2. Germline trimming cut 5 bases from V and 3 bases from J; bases unmatched to any gene: 3. The CDR3 is 14 amino acids. Germline V lookup: CDR1 DFQATT, CDR2 SNEGSKA (reference sequence).